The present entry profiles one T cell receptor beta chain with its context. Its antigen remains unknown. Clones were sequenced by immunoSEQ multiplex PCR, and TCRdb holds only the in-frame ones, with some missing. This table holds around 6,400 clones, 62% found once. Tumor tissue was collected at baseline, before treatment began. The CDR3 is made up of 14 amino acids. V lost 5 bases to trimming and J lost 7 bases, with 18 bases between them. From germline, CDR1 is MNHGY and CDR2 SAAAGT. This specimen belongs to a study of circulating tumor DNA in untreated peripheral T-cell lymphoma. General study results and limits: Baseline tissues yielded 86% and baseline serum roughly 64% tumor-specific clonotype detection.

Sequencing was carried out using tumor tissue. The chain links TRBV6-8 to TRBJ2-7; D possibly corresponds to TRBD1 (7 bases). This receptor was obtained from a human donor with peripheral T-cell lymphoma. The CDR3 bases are TGTGCCAGCAGTCTAGACAGGGACTTGGGAGAGCAGTACTTC. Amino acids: CASSLDRDLGEQYF.